The entry below gives a single T cell receptor (beta chain) sequence along with its context. The antigen it recognizes is unknown. Base qualities are missing; no much larger clone stands one base away. Using the deep immunoSEQ assay, multiplex PCR amplified TCR CDR3 regions from genomic DNA. For each cell subset, the extracted genomic DNA was distributed evenly across all wells of several immunoSEQ 96-well plates, and each plate served as one replicate. For sorted subsets, each replicate PCR was loaded with 200 to 250 ng genomic DNA, equivalent to 25,000 to 35,000 T cell genomes. Purified libraries were quantified with a Qubit 3.0 fluorometer, sized on a Bioanalyzer 2100, and re-quantified with the KAPA Library Quantification kit. Every immunoSEQ 96-well plate was sequenced on a separate single-read 150-cycle Illumina NextSeq 550 flow cell. The study's processing was this. The immunoSEQ output contained only junctional sequences without quality scores, so filtering could not match that applied to full-length reads. Sequences were annotated with PyIR, a Python wrapper for IgBLAST v1.9, using IMGT germline references to assign V/J genes and CDR3. Reads were filtered out if the reads had weak V/J assignments (E-value above 1e-6), no CDR3, stop codons, out-of-frame junctions, or ambiguous translated residues. A V3J clonotype was defined by an identical inferred V gene, J gene, and CDR3 amino acid sequence. Percentage overlap between repertoires was computed as shared unique clonotypes divided by the size of the smaller repertoire. Three approaches were used to assess repertoire richness: RTK rarefaction, the Chao1 estimator, and Recon v2.1 estimates of unobserved clonotypes. Generation probabilities for all TCRbeta clonotypes obtained by the gDNA method from a handful of donors were computed using OLGA. Not all clones reach the TCRdb copy of this immuneACCESS table, which keeps in-frame sequences only. Checked studies attribute under half of the gap to unresolved V genes and leave the rest unexplained. That table is the source of V, J and clone size, and D and trimming were worked out from the DNA. The sample has millions of clones on record, 95% of them singletons. The leading ten clones occupy 0.1% to 0.15% of the sample.

These data are taken from a study of shared clonotypes between healthy human individuals (dated by TCRdb to 2020 to 2021). Regarding the research as a whole: A few men and a couple of women, aged 18 to 49 years, made up the cohort. To estimate repertoire size and how much clonotypes are shared between individuals, the study performed deep sequencing of blood TCR repertoires from roughly five healthy adults. For each donor, CD4 naive and CD4 memory were each run on three plates, CD8 naive on two plates, and CD8 memory on one plate. Different laboratories and diverse techniques were used to prepare libraries and sequence TCR repertoires, to increase sequencing depth and limit assay-specific biases. Each donor's leukapheresis produced roughly between about 0.9 and 9.5 billion PBMCs. Results and caveats for the whole study, not just this receptor: Only blood was sampled, and tissue TCR repertoires likely differ from those in blood. Estimated clonotype richness was generally larger for naive than for memory subsets. Pairwise subsampling led to the expectation that sequencing depth would affect the degree of clonotype sharing among donors. Because the study included only a small number of donors, the genetic and exposure-history diversity represented was limited. Compared with non-shared clonotypes, clonotypes shared by all four sorted-subset donors had higher generation probabilities. Rarefaction of sorted-subset datasets indicated incomplete sequencing despite the large sequencing depth. When a few donors were compared, the shared fraction of clonotypes was about 5.2% for naive CD4, around 3.5% for naive CD8, 2.3% for memory CD4, and roughly 0.43% for memory CD8.

Trimming costs V 2 bases and J 0 bases, and their ends lie 12 bases apart. There are 15 amino acids in the CDR3, from cysteine to phenylalanine inclusive. The kept DNA is CDR3 alone, 45 bases in frame from the first base. The germline V gene sets CDR1 to SGHDT and CDR2 to YYEEEE. The donors were healthy, HIV-negative adults with no recently reported acute infections or vaccinations. Every donor was a Caucasian adult residing in Nashville, Tennessee, USA. CD4+ T cells were enriched by magnetic negative selection, after which naive cells were positively selected on CD45RA and the negative fraction was taken as the memory subset. After blood collection by leukapheresis, PBMCs were isolated using Ficoll-Histopaque density gradient centrifugation and then cryopreserved in the vapor phase of liquid nitrogen. Analytical flow cytometry was used to check the purity and quantity of each magnetically sorted T cell population. Genomic DNA was isolated from each sorted fraction and quantified by UV absorbance on a Nanodrop 2000c.

The V gene is TRBV5-6 and the J gene is TRBJ2-7; the D gene cannot be named for sure. The specimen was naive CD4+ T cells sorted from blood. This sample's cell subset or site label indicates: CD45RA+ positively selected. The TCR originated in a man in his late teens or twenties in good health. In nucleotide form, the sequence is TGTGCCAGCAGCTTCCCACCGTCCAGCTCCTACGAGCAGTACTTC. This gives the protein CASSFPPSSSYEQYF. The CDR3 plus the reference TRBV5-6 and TRBJ2-7 genes for the other parts give the full variable domain: DAGVTQSPTHLIKTRGQQVTLRCSPKSGHDTVSWYQQALGQGPQFIFQYYEEEERQRGNFPDRFSGHQFPNYSSELNVNALLLGDSALYLCASSFPPSSSYEQYFGPGTRLTVT.